Below, one TCR beta chain is given with its context. The CDR3 is 13 amino acids. Germline V gene lookup returns CDR1 SQVTM and CDR2 ANQGSEA. The V gene lost 5 bases and the J gene lost 2 bases, with 12 bases spanning the gap. This specimen comes from a study of blood T cell repertoires in COVID-19. Overall study context: The origin of the acute and convalescent COVID-19 samples was the United States, Italy and Spain. PBMCs, B-cell-depleted T cells, or T cells were the source of the cDNA or gDNA that made up the material.

How the authors handled the data: Reference gene primers were amplified, and this amplification served to estimate nucleated cell counts. The protocol was immunoSEQ multiplex PCR, while the TCRdb copy is restricted to in-frame clones and leaves out a portion. The V and J calls and clone size were taken over from that table, and D and trimming were inferred from the DNA. The table shows about 10,000 clones, with 88% occurring only once. The sample was peripheral blood. This receptor was obtained from a human donor in a cohort sampled during active COVID-19. This chain links TRBV29-1 with TRBJ2-5; D may be TRBD1 (7 bases). The CDR3 DNA reads TGCAGCGTTAGGAGGGGGCTTCAAGAGACCCAGTACTTC. Residues: CSVRRGLQETQYF. The entire variable domain, with the rest obtained from reference TRBV29-1 and TRBJ2-5, is as follows: SAVISQKPSRDICQRGTSLTIQCQVDSQVTMMFWYRQQPGQSLTLIATANQGSEATYESGFVIDKFPISRPNLTFSTLTVSNMSPEDSSIYLCSVRRGLQETQYFGPGTRLLVL.